The 13 T cell receptor beta chains below come from one sample, sequenced in a study of blood T cell repertoires in COVID-19. Generated by immunoSEQ multiplex PCR, the TCRdb table keeps only in-frame clones and is missing some. The repertoire holds 270,000 or so clones, with about nine tenths as singletons. Sequencing was carried out using peripheral blood. The source is a middle-aged woman who had recovered from COVID-19.

This clone has only a few counts. The J gene is TRBJ2-2, the V gene TRBV15; 7 nucleotides agree with TRBD1. The CDR3 loop spans 18 amino acids. Unmatched junction bases numbered 10, after V lost 0 bases and J lost 3 bases. The germline V gene encodes CDR1 LNHNV and CDR2 YYDKDF (reference sequence). CDR3 residues: CATSREGPRQGDTGELFF. The CDR3 DNA reads TGTGCCACCAGCAGAGAGGGGCCCCGACAGGGAGACACCGGGGAGCTGTTTTTT. Drawing the rest from reference TRBV15 and TRBJ2-2, the complete variable domain is DAMVIQNPRYQVTQFGKPVTLSCSQTLNHNVMYWYQQKSSQAPKLLFHYYDKDFNNEADTPDNFQSRRPNTSFCFLDIRSPGLGDTAMYLCATSREGPRQGDTGELFFGEGSRLTVL.

This chain links TRBV11-3 with TRBJ2-7; TRBD1 matches at 7 bases. The germline CDR1 and CDR2 sequences are SGHNT and YENEEA. Trimming at V came to 4 bases and at J to 3 bases, leaving 9 bases not matched to a gene. The CDR3 loop spans 15 amino acids. CDR3 in amino acids: CASSYLDRRYYEQYF. The CDR3 DNA sequence: TGTGCCAGCAGCTACTTGGACAGGCGCTACTACGAGCAGTACTTC.

The chain recombines TRBV28 with TRBJ1-5; weak D call: TRBD1 (6 bases). Trimming took 8 bases from V and 5 from J, leaving 22 bases between them. The length of the CDR3 is 16 residues. The germline CDR1 and CDR2 sequences are MDHEN and SYDVKM. CDR3 nucleotides: TGTGCCAGCCTGACGGGGGAGGGGGGAGGTCATCAGCCCCAGCATTTT. This encodes CASLTGEGGGHQPQHF.

V gene TRBV5-1 combines with J gene TRBJ2-5; possibly TRBD1 for D (5 bases). The germline V gene has CDR1 SGHRS and CDR2 YFSETQ. The CDR3 runs 13 residues. The ends were cut back, 9 bases at V and 2 bases at J, with 14 bases in the middle. In nucleotides, the CDR3 is TGCGCCACCAAGGGGAAGTCACAAGAGACCCAGTACTTC. The encoded protein is CATKGKSQETQYF.

The chain links TRBV24-1 to TRBJ1-1; D call uncertain. V gave up 4 bases and J gave up 2 bases, with 4 bases separating them. Germline V gene lookup returns CDR1 KGHDR and CDR2 SFDVKD. The CDR3 covers 12 residues. CDR3 in amino acids: CATSDRNTEAFF. In DNA form, the CDR3 reads TGTGCCACCAGTGACCGTAACACTGAAGCTTTCTTT.

The rearrangement uses TRBV5-1 and TRBJ2-7, with TRBD2 identical over 8 bases. The junction had 13 bases not matched to a gene; V was cut back by 4 bases and J by 7 bases. CDR3 length: 15 residues. The germline V gene encodes CDR1 SGHRS and CDR2 YFSETQ. The CDR3 region has the DNA TGCGCCAGCAGCCTCGAAGCAGGGAGCGGGGGAGAGCAGTACTTC. Residues: CASSLEAGSGGEQYF.

This sequence joins TRBV7-9 and TRBJ2-7; 8 bases agree with TRBD1. Germline CDR1 and CDR2: SEHNR and FQNEAQ (reference sequence). The CDR3 runs to 15 residues. Trimming cost V 5 bases and J 2 bases; bases outside gene matches: 8. CDR3 sequence (DNA): TGTGCCAGCAGCCTGTGGCCGACAGGGGCCTACGAGCAGTACTTC. This codes for CASSLWPTGAYEQYF. Full variable domain (outside the CDR3, taken from reference TRBV7-9 and TRBJ2-7): DTGVSQNPRHKITKRGQNVTFRCDPISEHNRLYWYRQTLGQGPEFLTYFQNEAQLEKSRLLSDRFSAERPKGSFSTLEIQRTEQGDSAMYLCASSLWPTGAYEQYFGPGTRLTVT.

The chain carries TRBV30 and TRBJ2-1, with TRBD2 as a possible D gene (5 bases). V shed 6 bases and J shed 7 bases, with 16 bases lying between them. Germline CDR1 and CDR2: GTSNPN and SVGIG (reference sequence). This CDR3 has 13 residues. The CDR3 DNA reads as TGTGCCTGTCCGGGTAGAGGGTGGAATGAGCAGTTCTTC. Translated, it gives CACPGRGWNEQFF. The whole variable domain, remainder taken from reference TRBV30 and TRBJ2-1, is SQTIHQWPATLVQPVGSPLSLECTVEGTSNPNLYWYRQAAGRGLQLLFYSVGIGQISSEVPQNLSASRPQDRQFILSSKKLLLSDSGFYLCACPGRGWNEQFFGPGTRLTVL.

The rearrangement joins TRBV2 to TRBJ2-2; 8 bases match TRBD1. The V gene end was trimmed by 7 bases and the J gene end by 1 base; junction bases not matched to a gene: 2. Germline CDR1 is SNHLY and CDR2 is FYNNEI. The CDR3 totals 14 residues. The DNA of the CDR3 is TGTGCCAGCACCGGACAGGGGAACACCGGGGAGCTGTTTTTT. Its protein product is CASTGQGNTGELFF.

The chain is built from TRBV19 and TRBJ2-7; maybe TRBD2 (5 bases). Germline lookup yields CDR1 LNHDA and CDR2 SQIVND (reference sequence). The CDR3 has 14 residues. Trimming cost V 3 bases and J 0 bases, with 9 bases left between them. In DNA, the CDR3 is TGTGCCAGTAGTATTGGTAGCGCCTCCTACGAGCAGTACTTC. It translates to CASSIGSASYEQYF.

The CDR3 nucleotides are TGCGCCAGCCAGGCCACAGTACTCCGCCCGGGGGGCGAGCAGTACTTC. It codes for CASQATVLRPGGEQYF. This chain joins TRBV5-1 and TRBJ2-7; TRBD2 matches 7 bases. Unmatched junction bases numbered 19, after V lost 7 bases and J lost 6 bases. CDR3 length: 16 residues. CDR1 and CDR2 (germline): SGHRS, YFSETQ.

The chain combines TRBV10-3 with TRBJ2-3; D is possibly TRBD2 (5 bases). V lost 5 bases and J 0 bases, leaving 12 bases between the germline ends. This CDR3 comprises 15 residues. Germline values: CDR1 ENHRY, CDR2 SYGVKD. CDR3 nucleotide sequence: TGTGCCATCAGTCCAGGAGGACTTAGCACAGATACGCAGTATTTT. It yields the protein CAISPGGLSTDTQYF.

V and J are TRBV20-1 and TRBJ1-2, with 8 bases fitting TRBD1. This CDR3 has 14 residues. Unmatched junction bases numbered 8, after V lost 3 bases and J lost 5 bases. Germline V gene sequence: CDR1 DFQATT, CDR2 SNEGSKA (reference sequence). CDR3 loop: CSASPGTGVYGYTF. The CDR3 region has the DNA TGCAGTGCTAGTCCCGGGACAGGTGTTTATGGCTACACCTTC.